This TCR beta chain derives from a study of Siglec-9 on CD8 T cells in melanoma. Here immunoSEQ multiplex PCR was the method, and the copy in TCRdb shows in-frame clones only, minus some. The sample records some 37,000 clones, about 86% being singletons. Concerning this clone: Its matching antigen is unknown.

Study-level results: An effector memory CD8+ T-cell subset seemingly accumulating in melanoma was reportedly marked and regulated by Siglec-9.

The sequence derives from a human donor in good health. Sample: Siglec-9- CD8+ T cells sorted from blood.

CDR3 in amino acids: CASSLIGGASGEQYF. The CDR3 DNA reads as TGTGCCAGCAGCTTAATCGGGGGGGCCTCAGGCGAGCAGTACTTC. The rearrangement uses TRBV7-3 and TRBJ2-7; 8 bases fit TRBD2. The CDR3 contains 15 residues. V dropped 1 base and J dropped 6; count of bases not matched to a gene: 8. CDR1 and CDR2 from the germline V gene are SGHTA and FQGTGA.